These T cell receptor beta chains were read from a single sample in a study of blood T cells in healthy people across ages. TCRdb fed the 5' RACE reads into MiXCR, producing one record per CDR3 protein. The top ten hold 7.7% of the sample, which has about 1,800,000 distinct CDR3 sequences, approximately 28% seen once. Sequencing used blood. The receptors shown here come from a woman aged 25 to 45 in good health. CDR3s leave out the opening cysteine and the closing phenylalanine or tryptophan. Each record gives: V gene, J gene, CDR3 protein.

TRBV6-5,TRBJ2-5,ASSSFGTGNQETQY
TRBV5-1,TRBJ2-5,ASSLGLGRATQY
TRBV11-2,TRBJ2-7,ASTDGRSLEQY
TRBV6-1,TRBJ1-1,ASRRTGVEAF
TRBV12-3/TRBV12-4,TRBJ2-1,AGTGGGSYNEQF
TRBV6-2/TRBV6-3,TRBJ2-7,ASSGLAAYEQY
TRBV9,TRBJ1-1,ASSVATTKEAF
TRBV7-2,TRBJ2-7,ASSMGLLYEQY
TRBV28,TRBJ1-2,ASSSDRLADGYT
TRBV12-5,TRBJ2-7,ASGQDRGNYEQY
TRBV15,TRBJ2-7,ATSRDKGYEQY
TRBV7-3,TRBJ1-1,ASSMQTGGTEAF
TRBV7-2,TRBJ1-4,ASSLRELTRLF
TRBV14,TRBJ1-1,ASSHERGTEAF
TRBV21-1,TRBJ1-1,ASSKADRGNTEAF
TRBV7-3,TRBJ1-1,ASSSDRVGGEAF
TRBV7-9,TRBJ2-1,ASSFLPLLTYNEQF
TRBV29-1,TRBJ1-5,SVDRGSQPQH
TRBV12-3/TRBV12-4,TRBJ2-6,ASSPGTGESGANVLT
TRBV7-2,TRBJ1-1,ASSYALTEAF
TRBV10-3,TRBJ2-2,AISRTDKGLF
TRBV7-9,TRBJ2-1,ASSPGARDHNEQF